The rows below give T cell receptor beta chains drawn from one sample of a study of blood T cell repertoires in COVID-19. Sequencing used immunoSEQ multiplex PCR; TCRdb keeps in-frame clones, though not all of them. The sample has about 330,000 clones; about 91% are singletons. The sequencing input was peripheral blood. The receptor source for this set is a young man with COVID-19, enrolled during active disease. CDR3s include the opening cysteine and the closing phenylalanine or tryptophan. D genes are given only for firm matches. Only part of the rows carry a size: once, few, many, or a class if the clone is expanded.

d_gene | j_gene | abundance | v_gene | CDR3nt | CDR3aa
- | TRBJ2-3 | - | TRBV28 | TGTGCCAGCAGCCTCCTGAGGGGGATAGTCGCAGATACGCAGTATTTT | CASSLLRGIVADTQYF
- | TRBJ2-5 | - | TRBV7-3 | TGTGCCAGCAGCCGGGCGGGGACCCAAGAGACCCAGTACTTC | CASSRAGTQETQYF
TRBD1 | TRBJ2-3 | - | TRBV6-2/TRBV6-3 | TGTGCCAGCAGTCCGGGACAGGGGACCTACACAGATACGCAGTATTTT | CASSPGQGTYTDTQYF
TRBD2 | TRBJ2-5 | - | TRBV18 | TGTGCCAGCTCACCCAGACTAGCGGCGAGAGAGACCCAGTACTTC | CASSPRLAARETQYF
- | TRBJ2-5 | once | TRBV11-3 | TGTGCCAGCAGCTCCCGAGAGGGAGAGACCCAGTACTTC | CASSSREGETQYF
TRBD1 | TRBJ2-3 | - | TRBV11-3 | TGTGCCAGCAGCTTTGGACAGGGGATAACAGATACGCAGTATTTT | CASSFGQGITDTQYF
- | TRBJ2-2 | - | TRBV3-1/TRBV3-2 | TGTGCCAGCAGCCACACCGGGTCCACCGGGGAGCTGTTTTTT | CASSHTGSTGELFF
TRBD1 | TRBJ2-3 | - | TRBV30 | TGTGCCCGGGGGACAGGGGTAGCAGATACGCAGTATTTT | CARGTGVADTQYF
- | TRBJ1-1 | once | TRBV28 | TGTGCCAGCAACGAACCCCGGGCAGGGCTGATTTTCGCGTACACTGAAGCTTTCTTT | CASNEPRAGLIFAYTEAFF
TRBD1 | TRBJ2-1 | - | TRBV4-3 | TGCGCCAGCAGTTTCCGGGACAGGGCCTACAATGAGCAGTTCTTC | CASSFRDRAYNEQFF
- | TRBJ2-2 | once | TRBV18 | TGTGCCAGCTCACCACGGCAGTCGAACACCGGGGAGCTGTTTTTT | CASSPRQSNTGELFF
- | TRBJ1-1 | once | TRBV19 | TGTGCCAGTACCTCCCTAGGGGGGGCTGGTGAAGCTTTCTTT | CASTSLGGAGEAFF
TRBD2 | TRBJ2-1 | - | TRBV6-5 | TGTGCCAGCAGACCCCCCGGGAGGAATGAGCAGTTCTTC | CASRPPGRNEQFF
TRBD2 | TRBJ2-3 | - | TRBV7-3 | TGTGCCAGCAGCTTTAGCGGGGGTGGGGTAGATACGCAGTATTTT | CASSFSGGGVDTQYF